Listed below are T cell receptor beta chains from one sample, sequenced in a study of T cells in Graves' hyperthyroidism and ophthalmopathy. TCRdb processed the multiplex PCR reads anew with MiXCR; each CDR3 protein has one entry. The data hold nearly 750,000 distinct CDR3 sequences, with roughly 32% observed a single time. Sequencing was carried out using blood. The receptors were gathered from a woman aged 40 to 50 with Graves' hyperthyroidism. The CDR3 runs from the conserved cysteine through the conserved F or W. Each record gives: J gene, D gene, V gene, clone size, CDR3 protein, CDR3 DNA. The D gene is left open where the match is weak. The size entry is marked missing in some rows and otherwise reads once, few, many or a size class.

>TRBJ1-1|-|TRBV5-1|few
CASTRGDTEAFF
TGCGCCAGCACTAGGGGCGACACTGAAGCTTTCTTT
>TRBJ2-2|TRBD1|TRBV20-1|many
CSARGQGGELFF
TGCAGTGCTCGAGGACAGGGCGGGGAGCTGTTTTTT
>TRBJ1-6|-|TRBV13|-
CASTPRGEGSPLHF
TGTGCCAGCACCCCCAGGGGCGAAGGATCACCCCTCCACTTT
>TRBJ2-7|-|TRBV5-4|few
CASSLRGASSYEQYF
TGTGCCAGCAGCTTGAGGGGCGCGAGCTCCTACGAGCAGTACTTC
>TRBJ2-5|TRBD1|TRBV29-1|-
CSVGRGRAGETQYF
TGCAGCGTTGGCAGGGGGCGTGCTGGGGAGACCCAGTACTTC
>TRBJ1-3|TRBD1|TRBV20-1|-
CSVTGVGNTIYF
TGCAGTGTGACAGGGGTTGGAAACACCATATATTTT
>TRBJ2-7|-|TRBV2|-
CASSEVTGYLGELYF
TGTGCCAGCAGTGAAGTTACAGGGTATTTGGGGGAGCTGTACTTC
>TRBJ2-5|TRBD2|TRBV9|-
CASGQGLGFLETQYF
TGTGCCAGCGGCCAAGGACTAGGGTTCTTAGAGACCCAGTACTTC
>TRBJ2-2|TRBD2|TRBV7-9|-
CASTERGDTGELFF
TGTGCCAGCACCGAACGGGGGGACACCGGGGAGCTGTTTTTT
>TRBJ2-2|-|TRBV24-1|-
CATTSGGPSGELFF
TGTGCCACTACCTCCGGGGGGCCGTCCGGGGAGCTGTTTTTT
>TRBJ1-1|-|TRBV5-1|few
CASSQGGAGTEAFF
TGCGCCAGCAGCCAAGGTGGGGCCGGCACTGAAGCTTTCTTT
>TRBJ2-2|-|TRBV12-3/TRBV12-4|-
CASSLRFF
TGTGCCAGCAGTTTGCGGTTTTTT
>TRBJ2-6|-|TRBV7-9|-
CASSLRGITGANVLTF
TGTGCCAGCAGCTTAAGGGGAATCACTGGGGCCAACGTCCTGACTTTC
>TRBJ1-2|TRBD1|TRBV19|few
CASSPQGQGTNYGYTF
TGTGCCAGTAGTCCACAGGGACAGGGGACTAACTATGGCTACACCTTC
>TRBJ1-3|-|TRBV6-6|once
CASKSVRVGNTIYF
TGTGCCAGCAAGTCGGTCAGGGTTGGAAACACCATATATTTT
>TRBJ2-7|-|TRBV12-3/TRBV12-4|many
CASSFDSTYEQYF
TGTGCCAGCAGTTTTGACAGTACCTACGAGCAGTACTTC
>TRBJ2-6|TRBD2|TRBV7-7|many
CASSPRLAGDSGANVLTF
TGTGCTAGCAGCCCGAGACTAGCGGGGGATTCTGGGGCCAACGTCCTGACTTTC
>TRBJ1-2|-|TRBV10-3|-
CATSGPHGYTF
TGTGCCACCAGTGGTCCACATGGCTACACCTTC
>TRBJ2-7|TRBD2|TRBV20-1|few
CSAIGLAEIYEQYF
TGCAGTGCTATAGGACTAGCGGAGATTTACGAGCAGTACTTC
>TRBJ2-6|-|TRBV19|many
CASRSAGWGFPGANVLTF
TGTGCCAGTAGATCGGCAGGGTGGGGATTCCCTGGGGCCAACGTCCTGACTTTC
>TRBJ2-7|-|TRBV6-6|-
CASSDGAGRRYEQYF
TGCGCCAGCAGTGACGGAGCGGGCAGGCGCTACGAGCAGTACTTC
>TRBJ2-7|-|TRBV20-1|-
CSASGSTIYEQYF
TGCAGTGCTAGCGGGAGTACCATCTACGAGCAGTACTTC
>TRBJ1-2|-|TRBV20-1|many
CSALGAGYGYTF
TGCAGCGCTCTGGGGGCAGGCTATGGCTACACCTTC
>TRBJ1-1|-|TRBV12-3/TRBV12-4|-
CASSLPGGEAFF
TGTGCCAGCAGTCTCCCGGGGGGCGAAGCTTTCTTT
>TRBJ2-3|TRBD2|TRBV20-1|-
CSAIIAGGLGDTQYF
TGCAGTGCTATAATAGCGGGGGGGCTCGGTGATACGCAGTATTTT
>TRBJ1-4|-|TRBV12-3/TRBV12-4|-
CASSLEAGLATNEKLFF
TGTGCCAGCAGTTTAGAGGCAGGGCTTGCAACTAATGAAAAACTGTTTTTT
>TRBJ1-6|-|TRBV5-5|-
CASSAGRENSPLHF
TGTGCCAGCAGCGCGGGACGGGAAAATTCACCCCTCCACTTT
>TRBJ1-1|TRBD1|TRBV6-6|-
CASNIHGAGQGRAEAFF
TGTGCCAGCAACATACACGGGGCCGGACAGGGTAGGGCTGAAGCTTTCTTT
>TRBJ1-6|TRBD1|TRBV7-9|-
CASSWDRESPLHF
TGTGCCAGCAGCTGGGACAGGGAATCACCCCTCCACTTT
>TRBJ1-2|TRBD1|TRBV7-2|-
CASSYRGQGNGYTF
TGTGCCAGCAGCTACCGGGGACAGGGTAATGGCTACACCTTC
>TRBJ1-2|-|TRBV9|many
CASSVGRRANYGYTF
TGTGCCAGCAGCGTAGGGAGGCGAGCTAACTATGGCTACACCTTC
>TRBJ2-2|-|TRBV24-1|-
CATSDGPGANVLTFGAGTGELFF
-
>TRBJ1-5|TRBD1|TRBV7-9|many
CASSWTGGDQPQHF
TGTGCCAGCAGCTGGACAGGGGGCGATCAGCCCCAGCATTTT
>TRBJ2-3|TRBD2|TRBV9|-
CASSSRTSGRADTQYF
TGTGCCAGCAGCTCTCGGACTAGCGGGAGAGCAGATACGCAGTATTTT
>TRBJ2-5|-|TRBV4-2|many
CASPQAPQYF
TGTGCCAGCCCACAAGCTCCCCAGTACTTC
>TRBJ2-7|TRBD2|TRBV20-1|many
CSAKAGVSSYEQYF
TGCAGTGCTAAGGCGGGGGTAAGCTCCTACGAGCAGTACTTC
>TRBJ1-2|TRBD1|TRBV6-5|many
CASSYTGQGAYGYTF
TGTGCCAGCAGTTACACCGGACAGGGGGCATATGGCTACACCTTC
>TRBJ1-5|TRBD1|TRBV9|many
CASSVGRDSNQPQHF
TGTGCCAGCAGCGTAGGGCGGGACAGTAATCAGCCCCAGCATTTT
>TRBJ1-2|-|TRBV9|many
CASSEDDIYGYTF
TGTGCCAGCAGCGAAGACGATATCTATGGCTACACCTTC
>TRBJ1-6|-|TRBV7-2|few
CASSLFGRGLVNSPLHF
TGTGCCAGCAGCTTGTTTGGAAGGGGACTGGTGAATTCACCCCTCCACTTT
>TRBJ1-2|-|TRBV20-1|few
CSAEEGSFGYTF
TGCAGTGCTGAGGAAGGCTCTTTTGGCTACACCTTC
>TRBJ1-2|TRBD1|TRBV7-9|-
CASSSSLGTGAYGYTF
TGTGCCAGCAGCTCATCTCTCGGGACAGGGGCATATGGCTACACCTTC
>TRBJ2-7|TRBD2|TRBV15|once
CATSRDLGTSNEQYF
TGTGCCACCAGCAGAGATTTAGGGACTAGCAACGAGCAGTACTTC
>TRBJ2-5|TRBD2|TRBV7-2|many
CASSSLRREGGETQYF
TGTGCCAGCAGCTCCCTACGGCGGGAGGGAGGCGAGACCCAGTACTTC
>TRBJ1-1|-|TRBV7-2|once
CASRSRREAFF
TGTGCCAGCAGATCGAGAAGGGAGGCTTTCTTT
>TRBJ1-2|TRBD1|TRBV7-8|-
CASSQDREGYSYTF
TGTGCCAGCAGCCAAGACAGGGAGGGGTATAGCTACACCTTC
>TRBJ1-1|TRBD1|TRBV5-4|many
CASSYERQGGSSEAFF
TGTGCCAGCAGCTACGAACGACAGGGCGGTTCGTCTGAAGCTTTCTTT
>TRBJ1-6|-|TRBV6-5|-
CASVRSPLHF
TGTGCCAGCGTCCGTTCACCCCTCCACTTT
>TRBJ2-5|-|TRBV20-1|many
CSARGETRGETQYF
TGCAGTGCTAGAGGGGAGACTAGGGGAGAGACCCAGTACTTC
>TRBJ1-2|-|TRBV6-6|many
CASSGKEGSHGYTF
TGTGCCAGCAGTGGAAAGGAGGGAAGCCATGGCTACACCTTC
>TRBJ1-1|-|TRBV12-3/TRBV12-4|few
CASSLWGGVNTEAFF
TGTGCCAGCAGTTTGTGGGGCGGGGTGAACACTGAAGCTTTCTTT
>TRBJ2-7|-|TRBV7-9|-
CASSFQLTDEQYF
TGTGCCAGCAGCTTCCAATTGACCGATGAGCAGTACTTC
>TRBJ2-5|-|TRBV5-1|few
CASSSAGQFQETQYF
TGCGCCAGCAGCTCCGCCGGACAGTTCCAAGAGACCCAGTACTTC
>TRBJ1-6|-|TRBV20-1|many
CSARPSLGENWPLHF
TGCAGTGCCCGCCCCAGCTTGGGCGAAAATTGGCCCCTCCACTTT